The rows below give T cell receptor beta chains drawn from one sample of a study of CD8+CD57+ T cells in acquired aplastic anemia. In TCRdb, the reads were re-called with MiXCR into one record per CDR3 protein. The table has about 260,000 distinct CDR3 sequences, 82% seen once. Specimen: sorted CD4+, CD8+, or CD8+CD57+ T cells (not recorded which) from PBMCs. These receptors were obtained from a human donor with aplastic anemia. CDR3s include the opening cysteine and the closing phenylalanine or tryptophan. Fields, in order: V gene, D gene, clone size, J gene, CDR3 protein, CDR3 DNA. D genes are given only for firm matches. Clone size is given for some rows only: seen once, a few or many times, or a class if the clone is expanded.

V: TRBV7-8; D: -; size: -; J: TRBJ1-6; CDR3: CASSLAGGPDTSPLHF; DNA: TGTGCCAGCAGCTTGGCGGGAGGCCCCGATACGTCACCCCTCCACTTT
V: TRBV11-1; D: TRBD2; size: -; J: TRBJ2-1; CDR3: CACGFQRSGGSDEQFF; DNA: TGTGCTTGCGGCTTTCAAAGAAGCGGGGGGAGCGATGAGCAGTTCTTC
V: TRBV7-3; D: TRBD2; size: -; J: TRBJ2-1; CDR3: CASSLESGGGCVGQFF; DNA: TGTGCCAGCAGCTTAGAAAGCGGCGGGGGGTGCGTTGGGCAGTTCTTC
V: TRBV2; D: TRBD2; size: -; J: TRBJ2-7; CDR3: CSVVGGEGGAQYF; DNA: TGTAGCGTTGTGGGCGGGGAGGGAGGTGCGCAGTACTTC
V: TRBV7-2; D: -; size: -; J: TRBJ1-2; CDR3: CASSRGGDGYTF; DNA: TGTGCCAGCAGCCGTGGGGGGGATGGCTACACCTTC
V: TRBV9; D: TRBD2; size: -; J: TRBJ2-1; CDR3: CASSFGGVRQKFF; DNA: TGTGCCAGCAGTTTTGGGGGGGTCCGTCAGAAGTTCTTC
V: TRBV7-9; D: -; size: -; J: TRBJ2-3; CDR3: CASSYGGPTDTQYF; DNA: TGTGCCAGCAGCTACGGGGGGCCGACAGATACGCAGTATTTT
V: TRBV7-9; D: -; size: -; J: TRBJ1-1; CDR3: CASSVADPRGGHTEAFF; DNA: TGTGCCAGCAGCGTTGCCGACCCCCGGGGCGGCCACACCGAAGCTTTCTTT
V: TRBV7-3; D: -; size: -; J: TRBJ1-1; CDR3: CASSIDANAVKHCFF; DNA: TGTGCCAGCTCAATAGATGCCAACGCCGTTAAACACTGTTTCTTT
V: TRBV4-3; D: TRBD1; size: -; J: TRBJ1-2; CDR3: CASSSGQGDLSYTF; DNA: TGCGCCAGCAGCTCGGGACAGGGGGATCTTAGCTACACCTTC
V: TRBV12-3/TRBV12-4; D: -; size: -; J: TRBJ2-3; CDR3: CASSLQDWTDTQYF; DNA: TGTGCCAGCAGCTTACAGGACTGGACAGATACGCAGTATTTT
V: TRBV7-8; D: -; size: -; J: TRBJ2-6; CDR3: CASSLAGGSDTHVLTF; DNA: TGTGCCAGCAGCTTAGCGGGAGGCTCCGATACGCACGTTCTGACTTTC
V: TRBV7-2; D: TRBD1; size: -; J: TRBJ1-2; CDR3: CASSSWTGRLDGYTF; DNA: TGTGCCAGCAGCTCATGGACAGGGAGGCTGGATGGCTACACCTTC
V: TRBV9; D: TRBD2; size: -; J: TRBJ2-1; CDR3: CASSIEAGAYGEQFF; DNA: TGTGCCAGCAGTATTGAAGCGGGGGCCTACGGGGAGCAGTTCTTC
V: TRBV7-8; D: -; size: -; J: TRBJ2-1; CDR3: CASSLAGGPDTQCQFF; DNA: TGTGCCAGCAGCTTAGCGGGAGGCCCCGATACACAGTGTCAGTTCTTC
V: TRBV12-3/TRBV12-4; D: TRBD2; size: -; J: TRBJ2-7; CDR3: CASSLAAGGSYEQYF; DNA: TGTGCCAGCAGTTTAGCAGCGGGAGGTTCCTACGAACAGTACTTC
V: TRBV19; D: TRBD1; size: -; J: TRBJ1-5; CDR3: CASSSRDRGTQPQHF; DNA: TGTGCCAGTAGTAGCCGGGACAGGGGGACCCAGCCCCAGCATTTT
V: TRBV7-9; D: TRBD1; size: -; J: TRBJ2-3; CDR3: CASSFDRGRGDTQYF; DNA: TGTGCCAGCAGCTTTGACAGGGGGCGGGGAGATACGCAGTATTTT
V: TRBV29-1; D: -; size: -; J: TRBJ1-1; CDR3: CSVDVMAMNTEAFF; DNA: TGCAGCGTTGATGTTATGGCCATGAACACTGAAGCTTTCTTT
V: TRBV12-3/TRBV12-4; D: TRBD2; size: -; J: TRBJ2-3; CDR3: CASSFAGLASNEQF; DNA: TGTGCCAGCAGCTTTGCGGGACTAGCGTCCAATGAGCAGTTT
V: TRBV7-8; D: TRBD1; size: -; J: TRBJ2-3; CDR3: CASSFHPAGTEYF; DNA: TGTGCCAGCAGCTTTCATCCAGCCGGGACAGAGTATTTT
V: TRBV15; D: -; size: -; J: TRBJ1-5; CDR3: CASSLGGDEETQYF; DNA: TGTGCCAGCAGCTTAGGAGGCGACGAGGAGACCCAGTACTTT
V: TRBV7-8; D: -; size: once; J: TRBJ1-4; CDR3: CASSLAEAPEKQFF; DNA: TGTGCCAGCAGCTTAGCCGAAGCTCCCGAAAAACAGTTTTTT
V: TRBV7-2; D: -; size: -; J: TRBJ2-1; CDR3: CASSLAGSPESHEQFF; DNA: TGTGCCAGCAGCTTAGCAGGAAGCCCCGAGAGCCATGAGCAGTTCTTC
V: TRBV5-1; D: -; size: -; J: TRBJ2-7; CDR3: CASSGGATSEEQYF; DNA: TGCGCCAGCAGCGGCGGGGCGACCTCCGAGGAGCAGTACTTC
V: TRBV7-6; D: -; size: -; J: TRBJ2-3; CDR3: CASSLAAYNSPQYF; DNA: TGTGCCAGCAGCTTAGCGGCCTATAACTCACCCCAGTACTTT
V: TRBV29-1; D: TRBD1; size: -; J: TRBJ2-7; CDR3: CSAQTTGVGYEQYF; DNA: TGCAGCGCTCAAACTACAGGGGTAGGGTACGAGCAGTACTTC
V: TRBV2; D: TRBD2; size: -; J: TRBJ2-6; CDR3: CASTVGGVHDQSNGPAF; DNA: TGTGCCAGCACTGTTGGGGGGGTCCATGATCAGTCCAACGGCCCAGCTTTC
V: TRBV7-3; D: TRBD2; size: once; J: TRBJ2-3; CDR3: CASSWGGGPEALYF; DNA: TGTGCCAGCAGTTGGGGGGGAGGTCCTGAAGCGTTGTATTTT
V: TRBV7-2; D: -; size: -; J: TRBJ2-5; CDR3: CATSRGLEGETQYF; DNA: TGTGCCACCAGCAGAGGGTTAGAAGGGGAGACCCAGTACTTC
V: TRBV2; D: -; size: -; J: TRBJ2-7; CDR3: CASSELELLLNEQYF; DNA: TGTGCCAGCAGCGAGCTAGAGCTACTACTCAACGAGCAGTACTTC
V: TRBV7-2; D: TRBD1; size: -; J: TRBJ2-3; CDR3: CASGVGGTDATQF; DNA: TGTGCCAGCGGGGTAGGGGGCACAGATGCGACGCAGTTT
V: TRBV2; D: -; size: few; J: TRBJ2-3; CDR3: CASSDVGTTDTQYF; DNA: TGTGCCAGCAGTGACGTAGGTACCACAGATACGCAGTATTTT
V: TRBV6-2/TRBV6-3; D: TRBD1; size: many; J: TRBJ1-2; CDR3: CASSPGTAGNTF; DNA: TGTGCCAGCAGTCCCGGGACAGCAGGCAACACCTTC
V: TRBV6-6; D: -; size: -; J: TRBJ1-1; CDR3: CAIKEMGSLEAFF; DNA: TGTGCCATCAAGGAGATGGGTTCCCTTGAAGCTTTCTTT
V: TRBV7-9; D: -; size: -; J: TRBJ2-3; CDR3: CASTRQANAVKHYF; DNA: TGTGCCAGCACAAGACAGGCCAACGCCGTTAAGCACTATTTT
V: TRBV7-3; D: -; size: once; J: TRBJ2-6; CDR3: CASTRRRNAFEHNVLTF; DNA: TGTGCCAGCACCAGACGGAGGAACGCCTTTGAACACAACGTCCTGACTTTC
V: TRBV7-9; D: TRBD2; size: -; J: TRBJ2-6; CDR3: CAGSVAGSYGANVLTF; DNA: TGTGCCGGAAGCGTAGCGGGTAGCTACGGGGCCAACGTGCTGACTTTC
V: TRBV2; D: -; size: once; J: TRBJ2-2; CDR3: CASSEGGAANTEAFFF; DNA: TGTGCCAGCAGCGAGGGGGGGGCAGCGAACACTGAGGCTTTCTTTTTT
V: TRBV7-2; D: -; size: -; J: TRBJ2-5; CDR3: CASSHRDGEQQYVDF; DNA: -
V: TRBV5-1; D: -; size: -; J: TRBJ2-3; CDR3: CASSNARADKQYF; DNA: TGCGCCAGCAGCAACGCTAGAGCCGATAAGCAGTATTTT
V: TRBV2; D: -; size: -; J: TRBJ2-1; CDR3: CASSATSLYKEQFF; DNA: TGTGCCAGCAGTGCGACGTCGTTATATAAGGAGCAGTTCTTC
V: TRBV7-9; D: -; size: -; J: TRBJ2-3; CDR3: CASSFTSAMSSTSYF; DNA: -
V: TRBV5-1; D: -; size: -; J: TRBJ2-3; CDR3: CASTLANTGDTQYF; DNA: TGCGCCAGCACCCTAGCGAACACCGGGGATACGCAGTATTTT